One and the same sample provided the 6 T cell receptor beta chains below, sequenced in a study of control samples from healthy donors and cancer patients. Some clones are missing from TCRdb's copy, which holds only in-frame ones; the method was immunoSEQ multiplex PCR. The data hold more than 85,000 clones, with about 83% observed a single time. The sample taken for sequencing was blood. Source of these receptors: a woman aged 45-65 years in good health.

This chain links TRBV7-8 with TRBJ1-5, with D unclear. The CDR3 is 14 amino acids. Germline assignment: CDR1 SGHVS and CDR2 FQNEAQ. V lost 1 base, J lost 5 bases, and 9 bases lay in between. The CDR3: CASSLGTADQPQHF. CDR3 coding DNA: TGTGCCAGCAGCTTAGGAACAGCCGATCAGCCCCAGCATTTT.

The V and J genes are TRBV19 and TRBJ1-2; TRBD1 aligns across 7 bases. Germline lookup yields CDR1 LNHDA and CDR2 SQIVND (reference sequence). This CDR3 spans 15 amino acids. The V gene end was trimmed by 0 bases and the J gene end by 0 bases; junction bases not matched to a gene: 1. CDR3 bases: TGTGCCAGTAGTATAGATCAGGGGGCTAACTATGGCTACACCTTC. Amino acid sequence: CASSIDQGANYGYTF.

V and J are TRBV27 and TRBJ2-7, with 8 bases identical to TRBD2. Unmatched junction bases numbered 4, after V lost 6 bases and J lost 3 bases. The CDR3 length is 13 residues. The germline V gene encodes CDR1 MNHEY and CDR2 SMNVEV (reference sequence). CDR3 residues: CASSKSGSYEQYF. Written as DNA, the CDR3 is TGTGCCAGCAGCAAGAGCGGGAGCTACGAGCAGTACTTC.

The genes are TRBV3-1 (or the pseudogene TRBV3-2) and TRBJ2-3; D unresolved. V was cut by 3 bases and J by 4 bases, with 17 bases left in between. This CDR3 is built from 16 residues. Germline V gene data show CDR1 as LGHDT and CDR2 as YNNKEL (reference sequence). The CDR3 is CASSQANPSVADTQYF. CDR3 coding DNA: TGTGCCAGCAGCCAGGCGAACCCCTCGGTGGCAGATACGCAGTATTTT.

The genes are TRBV6-1 and TRBJ2-1, with a weak D call TRBD1 (6 bases). Germline CDR1 and CDR2: MNHNS and SASEGT. V dropped 2 bases and J dropped 7 bases, with 12 bases sitting between them. CDR3 length: 14 amino acids. For the CDR3, the DNA is TGTGCCAGCAGTGAATTCAGGGGCGGGAATGAGCAGTTCTTC. Translated: CASSEFRGGNEQFF.

The rearrangement links TRBV19 to TRBJ1-1, with TRBD1 as a possible D gene (5 bases). Trimming took 5 bases from V and 2 from J, leaving 15 bases between them. Germline assignment: CDR1 LNHDA and CDR2 SQIVND (reference sequence). CDR3 length: 15 residues. The CDR3 sequence: CASSPGRISNTEAFF. Written as DNA, the CDR3 is TGTGCCAGTAGTCCGGGACGAATCTCTAACACTGAAGCTTTCTTT.